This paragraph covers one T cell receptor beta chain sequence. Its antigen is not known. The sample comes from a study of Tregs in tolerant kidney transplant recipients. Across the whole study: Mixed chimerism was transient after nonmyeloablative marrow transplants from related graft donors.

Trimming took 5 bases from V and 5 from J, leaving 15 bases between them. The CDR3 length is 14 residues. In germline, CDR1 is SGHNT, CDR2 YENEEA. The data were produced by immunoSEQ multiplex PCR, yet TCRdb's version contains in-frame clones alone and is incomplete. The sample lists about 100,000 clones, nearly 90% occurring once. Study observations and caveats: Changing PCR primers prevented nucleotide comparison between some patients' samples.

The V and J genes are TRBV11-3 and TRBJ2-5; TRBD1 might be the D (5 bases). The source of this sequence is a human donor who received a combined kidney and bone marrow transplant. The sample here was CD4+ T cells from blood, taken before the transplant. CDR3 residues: CASSSQGPQETQYF. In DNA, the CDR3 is TGTGCCAGCAGCAGCCAGGGTCCCCAGGAGACCCAGTACTTC.